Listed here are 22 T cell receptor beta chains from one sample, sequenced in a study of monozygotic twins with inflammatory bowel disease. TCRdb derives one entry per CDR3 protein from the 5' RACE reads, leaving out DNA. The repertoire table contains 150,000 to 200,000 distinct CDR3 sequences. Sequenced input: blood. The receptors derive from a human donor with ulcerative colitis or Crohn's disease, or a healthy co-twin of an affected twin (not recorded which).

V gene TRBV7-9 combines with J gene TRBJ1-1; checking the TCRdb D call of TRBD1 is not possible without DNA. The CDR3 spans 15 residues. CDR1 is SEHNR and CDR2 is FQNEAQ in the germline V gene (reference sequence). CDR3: CASSLDQGPNTEAFF.

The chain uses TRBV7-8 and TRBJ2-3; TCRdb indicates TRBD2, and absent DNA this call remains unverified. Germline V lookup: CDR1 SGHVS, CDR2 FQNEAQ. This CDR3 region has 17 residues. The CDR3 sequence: CASSLEGLAGRPDTQYF.

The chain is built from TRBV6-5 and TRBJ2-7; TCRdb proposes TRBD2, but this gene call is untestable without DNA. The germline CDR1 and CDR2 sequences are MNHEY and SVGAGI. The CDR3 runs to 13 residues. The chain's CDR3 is CASSPGGNHEQYF.

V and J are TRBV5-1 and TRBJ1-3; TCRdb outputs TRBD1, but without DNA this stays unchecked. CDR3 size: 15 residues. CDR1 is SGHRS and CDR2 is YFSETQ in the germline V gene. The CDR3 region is CASSFGGSSGNTIYF.

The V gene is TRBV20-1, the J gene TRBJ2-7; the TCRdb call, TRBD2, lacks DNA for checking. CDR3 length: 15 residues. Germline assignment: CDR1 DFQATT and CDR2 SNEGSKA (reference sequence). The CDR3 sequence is CSARAYLAGEDEQYF.

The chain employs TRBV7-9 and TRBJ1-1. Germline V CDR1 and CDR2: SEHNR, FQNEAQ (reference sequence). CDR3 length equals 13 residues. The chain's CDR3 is CASRSGGDTEAFF. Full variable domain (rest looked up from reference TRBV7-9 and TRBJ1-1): DTGVSQNPRHKITKRGQNVTFRCDPISEHNRLYWYRQTLGQGPEFLTYFQNEAQLEKSRLLSDRFSAERPKGSFSTLEIQRTEQGDSAMYLCASRSGGDTEAFFGQGTRLTVV.

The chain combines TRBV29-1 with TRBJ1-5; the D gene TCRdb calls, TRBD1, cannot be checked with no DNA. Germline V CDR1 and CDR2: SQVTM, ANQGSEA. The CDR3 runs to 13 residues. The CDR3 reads CSVRGGFGQPQHF.

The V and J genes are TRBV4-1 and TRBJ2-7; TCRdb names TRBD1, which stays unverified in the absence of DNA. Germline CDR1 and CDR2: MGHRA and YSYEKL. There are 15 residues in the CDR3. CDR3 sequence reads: CASSQSGTAGLVQYF.

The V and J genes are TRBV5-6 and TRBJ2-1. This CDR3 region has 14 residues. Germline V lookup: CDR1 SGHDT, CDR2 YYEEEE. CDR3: CASSGVTSYNEQFF.

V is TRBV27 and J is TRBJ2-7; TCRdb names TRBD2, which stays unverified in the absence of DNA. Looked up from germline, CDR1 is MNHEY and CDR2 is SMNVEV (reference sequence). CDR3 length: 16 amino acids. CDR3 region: CASSLSQRELSYEQYF.

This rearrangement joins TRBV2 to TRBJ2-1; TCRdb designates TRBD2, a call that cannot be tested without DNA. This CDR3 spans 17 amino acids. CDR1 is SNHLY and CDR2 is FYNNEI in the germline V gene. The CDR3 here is CASSYSGLAGVYNEQFF.

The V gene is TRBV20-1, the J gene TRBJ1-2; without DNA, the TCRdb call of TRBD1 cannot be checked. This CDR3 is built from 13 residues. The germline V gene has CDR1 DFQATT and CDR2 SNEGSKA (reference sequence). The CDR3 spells CSARTGRAHGYTF.

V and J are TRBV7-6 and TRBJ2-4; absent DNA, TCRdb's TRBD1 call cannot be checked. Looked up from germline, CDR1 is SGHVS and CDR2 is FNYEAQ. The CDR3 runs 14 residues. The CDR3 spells CASSLETGGGIQYF. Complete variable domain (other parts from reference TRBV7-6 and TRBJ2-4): GAGVSQSPRYKVTKRGQDVALRCDPISGHVSLYWYRQALGQGPEFLTYFNYEAQQDKSGLPNDRFSAERPEGSISTLTIQRTEQRDSAMYRCASSLETGGGIQYFGAGTRLSVL.

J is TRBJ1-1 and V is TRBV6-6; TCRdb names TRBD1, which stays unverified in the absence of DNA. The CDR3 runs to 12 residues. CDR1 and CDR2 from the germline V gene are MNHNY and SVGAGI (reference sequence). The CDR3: CASSLGAGSAFF.

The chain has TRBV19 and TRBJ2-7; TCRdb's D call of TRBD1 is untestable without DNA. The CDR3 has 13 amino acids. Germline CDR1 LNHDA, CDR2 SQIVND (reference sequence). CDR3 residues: CASSIDRGGEQYF.

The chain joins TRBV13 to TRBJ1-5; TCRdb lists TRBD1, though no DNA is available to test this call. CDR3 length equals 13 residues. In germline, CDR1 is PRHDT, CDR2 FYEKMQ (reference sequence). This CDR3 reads CASSLGGDQPQHF. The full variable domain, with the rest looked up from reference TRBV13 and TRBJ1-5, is AAGVIQSPRHLIKEKRETATLKCYPIPRHDTVYWYQQGPGQDPQFLISFYEKMQSDKGSIPDRFSAQQFSDYHSELNMSSLELGDSALYFCASSLGGDQPQHFGDGTRLSIL.

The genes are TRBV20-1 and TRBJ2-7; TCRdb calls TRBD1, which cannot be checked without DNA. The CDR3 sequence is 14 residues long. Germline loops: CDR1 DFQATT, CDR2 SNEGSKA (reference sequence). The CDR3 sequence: CSARKDRTAYEQYF.

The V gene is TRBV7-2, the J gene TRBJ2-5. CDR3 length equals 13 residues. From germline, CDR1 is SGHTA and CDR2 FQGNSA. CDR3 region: CASSLAMKETQYF.

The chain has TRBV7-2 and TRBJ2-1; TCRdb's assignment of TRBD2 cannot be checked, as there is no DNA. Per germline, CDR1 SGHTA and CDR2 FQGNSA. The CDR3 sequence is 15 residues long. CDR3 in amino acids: CASSWGLAGGDEQFF.

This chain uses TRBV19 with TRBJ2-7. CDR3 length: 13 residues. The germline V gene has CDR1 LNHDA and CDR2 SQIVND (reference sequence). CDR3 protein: CASSTGGSYEQYF.

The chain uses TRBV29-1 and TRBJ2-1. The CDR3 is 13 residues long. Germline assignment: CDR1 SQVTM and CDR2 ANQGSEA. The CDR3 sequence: CSVIALNYNEQFF.

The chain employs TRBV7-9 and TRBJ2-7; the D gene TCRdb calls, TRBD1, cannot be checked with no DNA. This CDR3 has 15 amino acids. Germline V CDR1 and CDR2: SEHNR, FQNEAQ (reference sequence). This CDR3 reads CASSLGVTPASEQYF.